The sample holds a few counts of the clone carrying this TCR beta chain. Its matching antigen is unknown. Primers included in the PCR were 60 Vbeta and 13 Jbeta primers. TCRdb's copy holds only in-frame clones and misses some; the assay was immunoSEQ multiplex PCR. The table shows about 110,000 clones, with around 15% occurring only once. The data belong to a study of cytomegalovirus exposure and HLA in healthy donors. The CDR3 runs to 14 residues. CDR1 and CDR2 (germline): MNHNS, SASEGT. Trimming removed 3 bases at V and 5 bases at J, with 14 bases between. Study results and caveats: What was likely a sequencing artifact was a cluster of highly shared sequence variants. Diagnosis of cytomegalovirus status made by the classifier reportedly showed high specificity and sensitivity. TCR beta chains numbering under 200 were designated cytomegalovirus-associated.

The receptor was isolated from a female donor in good health and CMV-seronegative. The chain uses TRBV6-1 and TRBJ2-7; a possible D gene is TRBD2 (5 bases). Sequences were obtained from PBMCs. Here the CDR3 reads CASSEARLAHEQYF. The CDR3 coding sequence is TGTGCCAGCAGTGAGGCTAGGCTAGCCCACGAGCAGTACTTC.